What follows is one TCR beta chain and its context. Antigen: not known. The sample is drawn from a study of OX40 agonist ivuxolimab in advanced cancers. Study in general: Ivuxolimab is an agonistic anti-OX40 (CD134) antibody, and patients were treated with it.

General study points: At 0.1 to 3.0 mg/kg and by week 6, clonal expansion occurred in CD4+ and CD8+ blood T cells.

V was clipped by 7 bases and J by 7 bases, with 22 bases between them. The CDR3 length is 15 residues. Germline loops: CDR1 SQVTM, CDR2 ANQGSEA. TCRdb's copy holds only in-frame clones and misses some; the assay was immunoSEQ multiplex PCR. The sample records tens of thousands of clones, 75% to 95% being singletons. The material was CD4+ or CD8+ T cells sorted from blood, obtained in a trial of the OX40 agonist ivuxolimab. This TCR was recovered from an adult with an advanced solid tumor such as melanoma, head and neck, liver or kidney cancer. The chain joins TRBV29-1 to TRBJ1-4, with D tentatively TRBD1 (6 bases). The CDR3 DNA sequence: TGCAGCGGGGGGGGTATACAGGGTCGATCTGAAAAACTGTTTTTT. Protein sequence: CSGGGIQGRSEKLFF.